This TCR beta chain comes out of a study of blood T cell repertoires in COVID-19. Background on the study: The study drew acute and convalescent COVID-19 samples from the United States, Italy and Spain. From T cells, B-cell-depleted T cells, or PBMCs came the material, which was cDNA or gDNA.

This clone was observed a single time. Germline V gene sequence: CDR1 LNHDA, CDR2 SQIVND (reference sequence). Trimming at V came to 7 bases and at J to 3 bases, leaving 8 bases not matched to a gene. The CDR3 length is 15 residues. Per the study methods: For nucleated cells, counts were estimated from reference gene primer amplification. Clones were sequenced by immunoSEQ multiplex PCR, and TCRdb holds only the in-frame ones, with some missing. The DNA gave D and trimming, while V, J and clone size come from that table. This table holds roughly 180,000 clones, roughly three quarters found once. V is TRBV19 and J is TRBJ1-5; 8 positions agree with TRBD1. The sequence derives from a woman between 50 and 59 years old with active or convalescent COVID-19. Material: peripheral blood. The CDR3 region has the DNA TGTGCCAGTAACTATAGGGACAGGTCCAATCAGCCCCAGCATTTT. Its protein is CASNYRDRSNQPQHF.